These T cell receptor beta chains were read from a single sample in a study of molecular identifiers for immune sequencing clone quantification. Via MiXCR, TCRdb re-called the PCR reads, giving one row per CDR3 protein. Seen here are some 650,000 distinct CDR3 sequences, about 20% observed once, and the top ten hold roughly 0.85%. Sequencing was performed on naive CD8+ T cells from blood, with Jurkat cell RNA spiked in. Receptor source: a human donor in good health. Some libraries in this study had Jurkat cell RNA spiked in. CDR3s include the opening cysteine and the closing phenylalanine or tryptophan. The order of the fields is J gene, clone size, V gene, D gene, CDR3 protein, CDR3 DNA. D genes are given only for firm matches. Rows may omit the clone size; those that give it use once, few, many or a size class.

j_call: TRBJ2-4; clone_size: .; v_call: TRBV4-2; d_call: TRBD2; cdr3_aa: CASSQGQRTSGYNIQYF; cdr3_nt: TGTGCCAGCAGCCAAGGACAACGGACTAGCGGGTACAACATTCAGTACTTC
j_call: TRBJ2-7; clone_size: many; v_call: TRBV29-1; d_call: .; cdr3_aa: CSVELLSGGYEQYF; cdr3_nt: TGCAGCGTTGAACTACTTAGTGGGGGGTACGAGCAGTACTTC
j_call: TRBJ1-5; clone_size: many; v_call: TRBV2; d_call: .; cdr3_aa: CASSSEQDSPTSNQPQHF; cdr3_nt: TGTGCCAGCAGTTCAGAGCAAGACAGCCCTACGTCCAATCAGCCCCAGCATTTT
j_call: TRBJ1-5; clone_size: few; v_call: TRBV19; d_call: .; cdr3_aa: CASSMGLNRGNQPQHF; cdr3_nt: TGTGCCAGTAGTATGGGACTTAACCGGGGCAATCAGCCCCAGCATTTT
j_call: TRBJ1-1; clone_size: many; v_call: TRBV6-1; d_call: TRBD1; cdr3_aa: CASSEWGQGEWYTEAFF; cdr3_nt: TGTGCCAGCAGTGAATGGGGGCAGGGGGAGTGGTACACTGAAGCTTTCTTT
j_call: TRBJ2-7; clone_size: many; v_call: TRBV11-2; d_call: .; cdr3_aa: CATGQDSYEQYF; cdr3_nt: TGTGCTACGGGGCAGGACTCCTACGAGCAGTACTTC
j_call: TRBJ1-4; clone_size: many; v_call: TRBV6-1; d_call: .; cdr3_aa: CASGSEKLFF; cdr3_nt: TGTGCCAGCGGTAGTGAAAAACTGTTTTTT
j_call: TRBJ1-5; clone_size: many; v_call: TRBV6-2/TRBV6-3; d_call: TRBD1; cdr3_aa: CASSYFGQGDQPQHF; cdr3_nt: TGTGCCAGCAGTTACTTTGGACAGGGCGATCAGCCCCAGCATTTT
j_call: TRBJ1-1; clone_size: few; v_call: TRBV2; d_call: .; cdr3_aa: CASSEGNLNTEAFF; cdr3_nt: TGTGCCAGCAGTGAAGGAAACCTGAACACTGAAGCTTTCTTT
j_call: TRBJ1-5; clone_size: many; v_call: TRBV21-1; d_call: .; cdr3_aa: CASSVHGAITDYSNQPQHF; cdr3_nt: TGTGCCAGCAGCGTCCATGGCGCCATAACCGACTATAGCAATCAGCCCCAGCATTTT
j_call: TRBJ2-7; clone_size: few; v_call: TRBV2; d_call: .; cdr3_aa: CASSDSQSSYEQYF; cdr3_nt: TGTGCCAGCAGTGATAGCCAGAGCTCCTACGAGCAGTACTTC
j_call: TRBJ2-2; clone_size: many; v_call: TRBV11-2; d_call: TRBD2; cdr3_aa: CASSLAGGSNTGELFF; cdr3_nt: TGTGCCAGCAGCTTAGCGGGGGGGTCGAACACCGGGGAGCTGTTTTTT
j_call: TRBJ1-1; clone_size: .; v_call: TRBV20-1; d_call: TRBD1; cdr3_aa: CSAHDRAVTEAFF; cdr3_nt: TGCAGTGCTCACGACAGGGCTGTGACTGAAGCTTTCTTT
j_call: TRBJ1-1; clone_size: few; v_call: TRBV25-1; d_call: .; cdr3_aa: CASSEWGDTEAFF; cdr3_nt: TGTGCCAGCAGTGAATGGGGTGACACTGAAGCTTTCTTT
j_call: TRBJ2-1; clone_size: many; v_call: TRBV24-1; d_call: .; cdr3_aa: CATSLIPPGGIYNEQFF; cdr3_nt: TGTGCCACCAGTTTGATTCCGCCCGGGGGCATCTACAATGAGCAGTTCTTC
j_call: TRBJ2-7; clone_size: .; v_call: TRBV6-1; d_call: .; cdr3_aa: CASSEAEALPHHEQYF; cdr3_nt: TGTGCCAGCAGTGAAGCCGAGGCCCTCCCTCACCACGAGCAGTACTTC
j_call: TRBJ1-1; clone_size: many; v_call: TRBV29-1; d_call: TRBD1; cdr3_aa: CSVEEPDRGTEAFF; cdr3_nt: TGCAGCGTTGAAGAACCGGACAGGGGCACTGAAGCTTTCTTT